Each of the 32 T cell receptor beta chains below was sequenced from the same sample in a study of OX40 agonist ivuxolimab in advanced cancers. TCRdb's copy holds only in-frame clones and misses some; the assay was immunoSEQ multiplex PCR. The sample holds more than 75,000 clones, around 84% seen once. The material was CD4+ or CD8+ T cells sorted from blood, obtained in a trial of the OX40 agonist ivuxolimab. These receptors all stem from an adult with an advanced solid tumor such as melanoma, head and neck, liver or kidney cancer.

The J gene is TRBJ1-3, the V gene TRBV4-1, with D possibly matching TRBD1 (5 bases). The germline CDR1 and CDR2 sequences are MGHRA and YSYEKL. The CDR3 is 14 amino acids. V lost 1 base to trimming and J lost 8 bases, with 12 bases between them. CDR3 loop: CASSQADRRYTIYF. In DNA form, the CDR3 reads TGCGCCAGCAGCCAAGCCGACAGACGTTACACCATATATTTT.

The genes are TRBV5-5 and TRBJ2-7; 7 nucleotides align to TRBD1. The CDR3 covers 15 residues. Germline trimming cut 0 bases from V and 3 bases from J; bases unmatched to any gene: 6. The germline gives CDR1 SGHKS, CDR2 YYEKEE (reference sequence). This CDR3 reads CASSLGQGEHYEQYF. The CDR3 nucleotides read TGTGCCAGCAGCTTGGGACAGGGTGAACACTACGAGCAGTACTTC. Full variable domain (rest looked up from reference TRBV5-5 and TRBJ2-7): DAGVTQSPTHLIKTRGQQVTLRCSPISGHKSVSWYQQVLGQGPQFIFQYYEKEERGRGNFPDRFSARQFPNYSSELNVNALLLGDSALYLCASSLGQGEHYEQYFGPGTRLTVT.

The chain couples TRBV7-2 to TRBJ1-4, with 9 nucleotides matching TRBD1. J was trimmed by 4 bases and V by 5 bases; bases with no gene match: 5. CDR3 size: 15 residues. Germline lookup yields CDR1 SGHTA and CDR2 FQGNSA. The CDR3 DNA is TGTGCCAGCAGCGCACAGGGGGCTGTTAATGAAAAACTGTTTTTT. Its translation: CASSAQGAVNEKLFF. Full variable domain (rest looked up from reference TRBV7-2 and TRBJ1-4): GAGVSQSPSNKVTEKGKDVELRCDPISGHTALYWYRQSLGQGLEFLIYFQGNSAPDKSGLPSDRFSAERTGGSVSTLTIQRTQQEDSAVYLCASSAQGAVNEKLFFGSGTQLSVL.

This chain's CDR3 is CASSPTGSGTGGVYEQYV. CDR3 coding DNA: TGTGCCAGCAGCCCCACGGGGTCCGGGACAGGGGGCGTCTACGAGCAGTACGTC. This chain connects TRBV4-2 to TRBJ2-7; 12 nucleotides agree with TRBD1. Losses at the gene ends were 4 bases for V and 3 bases for J; bases not matched to a gene: 13. Germline CDR1 LGHNA, CDR2 YNFKEQ. The CDR3 totals 18 residues.

In the case of this clone: Sequence at one end of the junction differs from germline and may be a read error. CDR3 nucleotide sequence: TGTGCTAGCAGCTTCGGCCTGTCCCGTTGCAGGGGCCCATACTGCAATCAGCCCCAGCATTTT. The encoded protein is CASSFGLSRCRGPYCNQPQHF. The chain recombines TRBV7-7 with TRBJ1-5, with D maybe TRBD1 (6 bases). CDR1 SSHAT and CDR2 FNYEAQ come from the germline V gene (reference sequence). The CDR3 has 21 residues.

The chain employs TRBV5-6 and TRBJ2-7; D is ambiguous. The CDR3 totals 12 residues. CDR1 and CDR2 (germline): SGHDT, YYEEEE. The V end was cut by 1 base, the J end by 5 bases, with 7 bases between. In DNA, the CDR3 is TGTGCCAGCAGCTTGAGGTGGAACGAGCAGTACGTC. Translating gives CASSLRWNEQYV.

The rearrangement joins TRBV18 to TRBJ2-7; unclear D gene. The V end was cut by 2 bases, the J end by 4 bases, with 3 bases between. This CDR3 has 11 residues. From germline, CDR1 is KGHSH and CDR2 LQKENI. The CDR3 is CASSPGYEQYV. The CDR3 nucleotides are TGTGCCAGCTCACCAGGTTACGAGCAGTACGTC.

V gene TRBV11-2 combines with J gene TRBJ1-3, with 7 bases fitting TRBD1. Germline trimming cut 0 bases from V and 8 bases from J; bases unmatched to any gene: 10. Germline V gene sequence: CDR1 SGHAT, CDR2 FQNNGV. This CDR3 has 16 amino acids. This CDR3 reads CASSLEASGTADTIYF. CDR3 bases: TGTGCCAGCAGCTTAGAAGCCTCCGGGACAGCGGACACCATATATTTT.

The rearrangement links TRBV10-3 to TRBJ1-4; a weak D match, TRBD1 (5 bases). The V end lost 3 bases, the J end lost 7 bases, and 15 bases lay between the germline ends. Germline V gene data show CDR1 as ENHRY and CDR2 as SYGVKD. CDR3 length equals 15 residues. The CDR3 DNA reads TGTGCCATCAGTGACAGGGACGGCTTTACTGAAAAACTGTTTTTT. Translating it yields CAISDRDGFTEKLFF.

The V and J genes are TRBV20-1 and TRBJ2-7, with D unclear. Looked up from germline, CDR1 is DFQATT and CDR2 is SNEGSKA (reference sequence). CDR3 length: 11 amino acids. V was trimmed by 5 bases and J by 2 bases, leaving 7 bases between them. The CDR3 spells CSAGGPYEQYV. The CDR3 DNA follows: TGCAGTGCTGGTGGGCCCTACGAGCAGTACGTC.

The J gene is TRBJ2-6, the V gene TRBV7-6; D call uncertain. Germline V gene lookup returns CDR1 SGHVS and CDR2 FNYEAQ. V was trimmed by 4 bases and J by 1 base, leaving 17 bases between them. The CDR3 runs 18 residues. CDR3 sequence reads: CASSSGPSTSSGANVLTF. For the CDR3, the DNA is TGTGCCAGCAGCTCCGGACCCTCTACAAGTTCTGGGGCCAACGTCCTGACTTTC.

This chain connects TRBV28 to TRBJ1-3; D call uncertain. The V end lost 3 bases, the J end lost 0 bases, and 6 bases lay between the germline ends. The germline V gene has CDR1 MDHEN and CDR2 SYDVKM. The CDR3 has 14 amino acids. CDR3 bases: TGTGCCAGCAGTTTGGGATTCTCTGGAAACACCATATATTTT. Its protein is CASSLGFSGNTIYF. The full variable domain, with the rest looked up from reference TRBV28 and TRBJ1-3, is DVKVTQSSRYLVKRTGEKVFLECVQDMDHENMFWYRQDPGLGLRLIYFSYDVKMKEKGDIPEGYSVSREKKERFSLILESASTNQTSMYLCASSLGFSGNTIYFGEGSWLTVV.

Only one count was recorded for this clone. V is TRBV13 and J is TRBJ1-6; tentative D call: TRBD1 (5 bases). This CDR3 has 15 residues. Germline V gives CDR1 PRHDT, CDR2 FYEKMQ (reference sequence). V dropped 3 bases and J dropped 7 bases, with 13 bases sitting between them. The CDR3 reads CASSFYSQGNSPLHF. The CDR3 bases are TGTGCCAGCAGCTTCTACTCCCAGGGCAATTCACCCCTCCACTTT.

The rearrangement uses TRBV5-1 and TRBJ2-1, with 9 bases that match TRBD2. The CDR3 consists of 14 residues. J gave up 10 bases and V 6 bases, and 11 bases lay outside the gene matches. Germline CDR1 and CDR2: SGHRS and YFSETQ. In nucleotides, the CDR3 is TGCGCCAGCATGCTGGTAGCGGGAGTCAGAGAGCAGTTCTTC. Its translation: CASMLVAGVREQFF.

The chain carries TRBV19 and TRBJ2-7; a possible D gene is TRBD1 (5 bases). Germline-derived CDR1 and CDR2 are LNHDA and SQIVND (reference sequence). The CDR3 runs to 14 residues. Trimming stripped 3 bases from V and 4 bases from J, with 13 bases between. CDR3 sequence reads: CASSINFGQYEQYF. CDR3 in DNA: TGTGCCAGTAGTATTAACTTCGGACAATACGAGCAGTACTTC.

The chain employs TRBV18 and TRBJ2-3; D is uncertain. The CDR3 loop spans 15 amino acids. V shed 0 bases and J shed 3 bases, with 10 bases lying between them. Germline V gives CDR1 KGHSH, CDR2 LQKENI. This chain's CDR3 is CASSPPMPSTDTQYF. The DNA for the CDR3 is TGTGCCAGCTCACCACCGATGCCCTCTACAGATACGCAGTATTTT. The full variable domain, rest sourced from reference TRBV18 and TRBJ2-3, is NAGVMQNPRHLVRRRGQEARLRCSPMKGHSHVYWYRQLPEEGLKFMVYLQKENIIDESGMPKERFSAEFPKEGPSILRIQQVVRGDSAAYFCASSPPMPSTDTQYFGPGTRLTVL.

The genes are TRBV19 and TRBJ1-2, with a weak D call TRBD1 (5 bases). Per germline, CDR1 LNHDA and CDR2 SQIVND (reference sequence). The length of the CDR3 is 16 residues. Deletions cut 5 bases from V and 0 bases from J, with 16 bases between. The CDR3 reads CASSWSGGVSNYGYTF. Here the CDR3 DNA reads TGTGCCAGTAGTTGGTCCGGGGGAGTTTCTAACTATGGCTACACCTTC.

This chain joins TRBV27 and TRBJ2-1, with 7 bases that match TRBD2. Germline V CDR1 and CDR2: MNHEY, SMNVEV (reference sequence). The V and J ends lost 3 bases and 0 bases, in that order; junction bases with no gene match: 5. This CDR3 comprises 16 residues. The CDR3 DNA follows: TGTGCCAGCAGTTTGGTGGGCGGGAGCTCCTACAATGAGCAGTTCTTC. Translated: CASSLVGGSSYNEQFF.

The CDR3 DNA is TGCAGCGTAGCCGACAGTGCCGAAGGCTACACCTTC. Amino acids: CSVADSAEGYTF. The chain is built from TRBV29-1 and TRBJ1-2; D possibly corresponds to TRBD1 (5 bases). CDR1 and CDR2 (germline): SQVTM, ANQGSEA. This CDR3 region has 12 residues. V lost 6 bases and J 8 bases, leaving 16 bases between the germline ends.

This sequence joins TRBV18 and TRBJ2-5; D remains unclear. Per germline, CDR1 KGHSH and CDR2 LQKENI. CDR3 length equals 17 residues. V lost 3 bases and J 1 base, leaving 18 bases between the germline ends. CDR3 nucleotide sequence: TGTGCCAGCTCACCGGGTTTTGGGTTGGATGTCCAAGAGACCCAGTACTTC. Amino acids: CASSPGFGLDVQETQYF.

The chain combines TRBV5-4 with TRBJ2-2; 8 positions agree with TRBD2. This CDR3 is 14 amino acids long. Germline-derived CDR1 and CDR2 are SGHNT and YYREEE (reference sequence). J was trimmed by 4 bases and V by 4 bases; bases with no gene match: 3. CDR3 coding DNA: TGTGCCAGCAGCGCGGGGGGCCCCACCGGGGAGCTGTTTTTT. This gives the protein CASSAGGPTGELFF.

This clone was picked up a small number of times. The gene calls are TRBV11-2 and TRBJ1-5; D is unresolved. There are 13 residues in the CDR3. Trimming cost V 0 bases and J 4 bases, with 4 bases left between them. Germline V gene data show CDR1 as SGHAT and CDR2 as FQNNGV. The CDR3 sequence is CASSLEENQPQHF. DNA for the CDR3: TGTGCCAGCAGCTTAGAGGAAAATCAGCCCCAGCATTTT.

The chain uses TRBV6-8 and TRBJ1-6; 12 bases line up with TRBD1. Germline V lookup: CDR1 MNHGY, CDR2 SAAAGT. The CDR3 is 18 amino acids. J lost 10 bases, V lost 2 bases, and 12 bases had no gene match. DNA of the CDR3: TGTGCCAGCAGTTACCCGCAGCCCCGGGACAGGGGGCGATCACCCCTCCACTTT. Amino acids: CASSYPQPRDRGRSPLHF.

The genes are TRBV15 and TRBJ2-7; the match to TRBD2 covers 14 bases. Germline assignment: CDR1 LNHNV and CDR2 YYDKDF (reference sequence). The CDR3 sequence is 14 residues long. Trimming took 3 bases from V and 5 from J; bases not matched to a gene: 0. The CDR3 coding sequence is TGTGCCACCAGCAGGGGACTAGCGGGAGACGAGCAGTACTTC. Encoded protein: CATSRGLAGDEQYF.

V usage is TRBV5-6 and J usage is TRBJ1-1; no clear D gene. Trimming removed 4 bases at V and 1 base at J, with 8 bases between. Per germline, CDR1 SGHDT and CDR2 YYEEEE. The CDR3 has 13 residues. CDR3 DNA: TGTGCCAGCAGCCCCGACACGAACACTGAAGCTTTCTTT. It encodes CASSPDTNTEAFF.

The chain links TRBV7-2 to TRBJ1-3, with no clear D. Trimming removed 1 base from V and 0 bases from J, with 7 bases in between. Germline loops: CDR1 SGHTA, CDR2 FQGNSA. This CDR3 has 15 residues. For the CDR3, the DNA is TGTGCCAGCAGCTTAGGCCCGAGCTCTGGAAACACCATATATTTT. Encoded protein: CASSLGPSSGNTIYF.

The CDR3 region is CASSLRDWNYEQYF. The CDR3 DNA follows: TGTGCCAGCTCACTCCGGGACTGGAACTACGAGCAGTACTTC. The chain uses TRBV18 and TRBJ2-7; the D gene is possibly TRBD2 (6 bases). The CDR3 covers 14 residues. Between the trimmed V and J ends, which lost 4 bases and 3 bases, there was a span of 13 bases. Per germline, CDR1 KGHSH and CDR2 LQKENI.

V usage is TRBV28 and J usage is TRBJ1-1, with no clear D. The germline CDR1 and CDR2 sequences are MDHEN and SYDVKM. The CDR3 is made up of 14 amino acids. The V gene lost 2 bases and the J gene lost 0 bases, with 7 bases spanning the gap. As DNA, the CDR3 is TGTGCCAGCAGTTTACAGCTCATGAACACTGAAGCTTTCTTT. Protein sequence: CASSLQLMNTEAFF.

CDR3 region: CASSDGLLADTEQYF. CDR3 coding DNA: TGTGCCAGCAGTGATGGTCTACTAGCTGACACCGAGCAGTACTTC. J is TRBJ2-7 and V is TRBV2; a possible D gene is TRBD2 (6 bases). Between the trimmed V and J ends, which lost 3 bases and 6 bases, there was a span of 18 bases. Germline V gene sequence: CDR1 SNHLY, CDR2 FYNNEI. The CDR3 sequence is 15 residues long.

The chain has TRBV15 and TRBJ2-1; 14 bases match TRBD2. Germline lookup yields CDR1 LNHNV and CDR2 YYDKDF (reference sequence). Unmatched junction bases numbered 4, after V lost 1 base and J lost 8 bases. The CDR3 loop spans 16 amino acids. The CDR3 sequence is CATSRGGLAGGDEQFF. The CDR3 DNA is TGTGCCACCAGCAGAGGCGGACTAGCGGGGGGTGATGAGCAGTTCTTC. The complete variable domain, with remaining parts taken from reference TRBV15 and TRBJ2-1, reads DAMVIQNPRYQVTQFGKPVTLSCSQTLNHNVMYWYQQKSSQAPKLLFHYYDKDFNNEADTPDNFQSRRPNTSFCFLDIRSPGLGDTAMYLCATSRGGLAGGDEQFFGPGTRLTVL.

J is TRBJ2-4 and V is TRBV7-8; 9 bases fit TRBD1. Germline-derived CDR1 and CDR2 are SGHVS and FQNEAQ. The CDR3 covers 16 residues. J was trimmed by 6 bases and V by 4 bases; bases with no gene match: 10. The CDR3 DNA reads as TGTGCCAGCAGCTCCCCAAAAAGACAGGGGGGAAACATTCAGTACTTC. Translating gives CASSSPKRQGGNIQYF.

The genes are TRBV7-9 and TRBJ2-7, with 9 bases aligning to TRBD1. V shed 4 bases, J shed 6 bases, and the junction held 16 bases outside the gene matches. Germline V gene sequence: CDR1 SEHNR, CDR2 FQNEAQ (reference sequence). The CDR3 is 17 amino acids. The CDR3 sequence: CASSSHNAGTGCSEQYF. In DNA form, the CDR3 reads TGTGCCAGCAGCTCCCACAACGCCGGGACAGGGTGTTCCGAGCAGTACTTC. The entire variable domain, with the rest obtained from reference TRBV7-9 and TRBJ2-7, is as follows: DTGVSQNPRHKITKRGQNVTFRCDPISEHNRLYWYRQTLGQGPEFLTYFQNEAQLEKSRLLSDRFSAERPKGSFSTLEIQRTEQGDSAMYLCASSSHNAGTGCSEQYFGPGTRLTVT.